The rows below give T cell receptor beta chains drawn from one sample of a study of T cells in Graves' hyperthyroidism and ophthalmopathy. MiXCR was run by TCRdb on the multiplex PCR reads, yielding one entry per CDR3 protein. The data show under 350,000 distinct CDR3 sequences, with about a sixth seen just once and over 45% held by the top ten. The sample comprised blood. These receptors all come from a woman in her sixties with Graves' ophthalmopathy. Each CDR3 is given with its conserved first and last residue. The order of the fields is clone size, D gene, J gene, V gene, CDR3 protein, CDR3 DNA. A D gene is named only where the DNA matches it firmly. Part of the rows lack a size; the others show once, few, many or a class for expanded clones.

>many|TRBD1|TRBJ2-3|TRBV10-3
CAISGTGSDTQYF
TGTGCCATCAGTGGGACAGGGTCCGATACGCAGTATTTT
>NA|NA|TRBJ2-3|TRBV19
CASSPLRGAGTDTQYF
TGTGCCAGTAGTCCCCTCCGAGGGGCGGGCACAGATACGCAGTATTTT
>many|NA|TRBJ2-7|TRBV18
CASSPRIGQTTYEQYF
TGTGCCAGCTCACCCCGGATCGGACAGACTACCTACGAGCAGTACTTC
>many|NA|TRBJ2-1|TRBV7-2
CASAVYNEQFF
TGTGCCAGCGCGGTCTACAATGAGCAGTTCTTC
>many|NA|TRBJ2-1|TRBV7-2
CASSRDSYNEQFF
TGTGCCAGCAGCCGAGACAGCTACAATGAGCAGTTCTTC
>NA|TRBD2|TRBJ2-3|TRBV4-3
CASSQVLAGRTDTQYF
TGCGCCAGCAGCCAAGTGCTAGCGGGACGCACAGATACGCAGTATTTT
>NA|TRBD1|TRBJ1-2|TRBV27
CASTNRAGGGGYTF
TGTGCCAGCACCAACAGGGCAGGGGGAGGTGGCTACACCTTC
>many|TRBD1|TRBJ2-5|TRBV15
CATSRDDRGTGAQETQYF
TGTGCCACCAGCAGAGATGATAGAGGGACAGGGGCCCAAGAGACCCAGTACTTC
>NA|TRBD2|TRBJ2-5|TRBV5-1
CASAFSGSGVGETQYF
TGCGCCAGCGCCTTTTCGGGGAGCGGGGTCGGGGAGACCCAGTACTTC
>many|NA|TRBJ2-7|TRBV12-3/TRBV12-4
CASSPLLTGSEQYF
TGTGCCAGCAGTCCCCTTTTAACAGGAAGCGAGCAGTACTTC
>many|NA|TRBJ1-2|TRBV6-1
CASSEYRLGYTF
TGTGCCAGCAGTGAATATCGGCTTGGCTACACCTTC
>many|TRBD2|TRBJ2-1|TRBV12-3/TRBV12-4
CASSPGAGALWDSYNEQFF
TGTGCCAGCAGTCCAGGAGCGGGAGCACTTTGGGACTCCTACAATGAGCAGTTCTTC
>few|TRBD1|TRBJ2-7|TRBV15
CATSRGPGQVPYEQYF
TGTGCCACCAGCAGAGGGCCGGGACAGGTCCCCTACGAGCAGTACTTC
>NA|NA|TRBJ2-5|TRBV12-3/TRBV12-4
CASSLGGTYQETQYF
TGTGCCAGCAGCTTAGGGGGAACCTACCAAGAGACCCAGTACTTC
>few|TRBD2|TRBJ2-2|TRBV5-5
CASWTSGRTGELFF
TGTGCCAGCTGGACTAGCGGGAGGACCGGGGAGCTGTTTTTT
>few|NA|TRBJ2-3|TRBV10-2
CASAGIGDTQYF
TGCGCCAGCGCAGGGATTGGGGATACGCAGTATTTT
>many|TRBD1|TRBJ2-1|TRBV6-2/TRBV6-3
CASSSGTGGGGGNEQFF
TGTGCCAGCAGTTCCGGCACAGGGGGTGGTGGAGGCAATGAGCAGTTCTTC
>NA|NA|TRBJ2-1|TRBV5-1
CASSLASGFRMWNEQFF
TGCGCCAGCAGCTTGGCATCGGGGTTCCGAATGTGGAATGAGCAGTTCTTC
>NA|TRBD2|TRBJ2-7|TRBV6-4
CASSGLTGTSGYEQYF
TGTGCCAGCAGTGGCTTGACCGGGACTAGCGGCTACGAGCAGTACTTC
>NA|TRBD1|TRBJ2-7|TRBV7-9
CASSSWDRASREQYF
TGTGCCAGCAGCTCCTGGGACAGGGCGTCGAGAGAGCAGTACTTC
>many|TRBD2|TRBJ2-7|TRBV3-1
CASSHRLAEQYF
TGTGCCAGCAGCCATAGACTAGCGGAGCAGTACTTC
>many|NA|TRBJ1-4|TRBV5-1
CASSSKPPGLGEKLFF
TGCGCCAGCAGCTCCAAGCCTCCGGGACTTGGGGAAAAACTGTTTTTT
>many|NA|TRBJ2-1|TRBV12-3/TRBV12-4
CASSLFRDSYNEQFF
TGTGCCAGCAGTTTATTCCGGGACTCCTACAATGAGCAGTTCTTC
>many|NA|TRBJ2-2|TRBV12-3/TRBV12-4
CASRTGTHWTGELFF
TGTGCCAGCAGGACCGGGACACATTGGACCGGGGAGCTGTTTTTT
>many|NA|TRBJ1-2|TRBV6-6
CASSYSRGQYGYTF
TGTGCCAGCAGTTACAGTCGCGGACAGTATGGCTACACCTTC
>many|NA|TRBJ2-7|TRBV12-3/TRBV12-4
CASSGPGRGILEQYF
TGTGCCAGCAGTGGCCCGGGACGGGGGATCTTGGAGCAGTACTTC
>NA|TRBD2|TRBJ2-1|TRBV7-9
CASRYLPGGPNEQFF
TGTGCCAGCAGATATCTACCGGGAGGTCCCAATGAGCAGTTCTTC
>many|NA|TRBJ1-1|TRBV10-3
CAISLGNTEAFF
TGTGCCATCAGTCTGGGGAACACTGAAGCTTTCTTT
>once|TRBD2|TRBJ2-1|TRBV9
CASSVTIAGNEQFF
TGTGCCAGCAGCGTAACCATAGCGGGCAATGAGCAGTTCTTC
>few|TRBD1|TRBJ2-7|TRBV4-1
CASSQGVRQGARGEQYF
TGCGCCAGCAGCCAAGGAGTCCGACAGGGGGCGCGTGGGGAGCAGTACTTC
>many|NA|TRBJ1-2|TRBV7-2
CASSIDRNYGYTF
TGTGCCAGCAGCATAGACAGGAACTATGGCTACACCTTC
>many|NA|TRBJ2-1|TRBV20-1
CSARRDRGDEQFF
TGCAGTGCTAGACGGGACCGCGGGGATGAGCAGTTCTTC
>NA|NA|TRBJ2-6|TRBV18
CASSPQNSGANVLTF
TGTGCCAGCTCACCCCAGAACTCTGGGGCCAACGTCCTGACTTTC
>NA|TRBD2|TRBJ2-5|TRBV10-1
CASSEALAGGKETQYF
TGCGCCAGCAGTGAGGCACTAGCGGGGGGAAAGGAGACCCAGTACTTC
>many|NA|TRBJ1-5|TRBV7-2
CASSPRAHSNQPQHF
TGTGCCAGCAGCCCCCGGGCGCATAGCAATCAGCCCCAGCATTTT
>many|NA|TRBJ2-3|TRBV12-3/TRBV12-4
CASSNRRNTDTQYF
TGTGCCAGCAGTAACAGAAGGAACACAGATACGCAGTATTTT
>few|TRBD1|TRBJ2-7|TRBV20-1
CSARTGDSPYEQYF
TGCAGTGCCCGGACAGGGGACTCCCCCTACGAGCAGTACTTC
>many|NA|TRBJ2-1|TRBV7-2
CASSAFAEQFF
TGTGCCAGCAGCGCCTTTGCCGAGCAGTTCTTC
>many|NA|TRBJ1-1|TRBV7-2
CASSLEHRYTEAFF
TGTGCCAGCAGCTTAGAACACAGATACACTGAAGCTTTCTTT
>NA|TRBD1|TRBJ1-1|TRBV20-1
CSAIGTGRMNTEAFF
TGCAGTGCGATTGGGACAGGGCGTATGAACACTGAAGCTTTCTTT
>many|NA|TRBJ2-5|TRBV27
CASSPDRGASGRKTQYF
TGTGCCAGCAGCCCGGACAGGGGCGCTAGCGGGCGCAAGACCCAGTACTTC
>many|NA|TRBJ1-2|TRBV6-2/TRBV6-3
CASSYGHNYGYTF
TGTGCCAGCAGTTATGGACACAACTATGGCTACACCTTC
>many|TRBD2|TRBJ2-7|TRBV3-1
CASSPRLAGPYEQYF
TGTGCCAGCAGCCCGAGACTAGCGGGTCCCTACGAGCAGTACTTC
>many|NA|TRBJ2-3|TRBV7-9
CASSLADTQYF
TGTGCCAGCAGCTTAGCGGATACGCAGTATTTT
>many|NA|TRBJ2-1|TRBV6-5
CASSYSFGDNEQFF
TGTGCCAGCAGTTACTCGTTCGGGGACAATGAGCAGTTCTTC
>few|NA|TRBJ2-5|TRBV5-8
CASSLANQETQYF
TGTGCCAGCAGCTTGGCCAATCAAGAGACCCAGTACTTC
>many|NA|TRBJ2-3|TRBV19
CATNPRRGRDTQYF
TGTGCCACCAACCCCCGTAGGGGGAGAGATACGCAGTATTTT
>NA|TRBD1|TRBJ2-1|TRBV6-1
CASSERRTGPTYNEQFF
TGTGCCAGCAGTGAAAGGCGGACAGGCCCAACATACAATGAGCAGTTCTTC
>few|TRBD1|TRBJ2-2|TRBV5-1
CASSFDRGNAGELFF
TGCGCCAGCAGCTTCGACAGGGGAAACGCCGGGGAGCTGTTTTTT